Many counts were recorded for the clone carrying this T cell receptor beta chain. Genomic DNA, serving as template, underwent TCR beta VDJ and CDR3 profiling. TCRdb re-called the reads with MiXCR, one entry per CDR3 protein. Of some 290,000 distinct CDR3 sequences in the sample, around three fifths were seen once. This record comes from a study of CD8+CD57+ T cells in acquired aplastic anemia. The CDR3 consists of 13 residues. Trimming took 6 bases from V and 4 from J, leaving 15 bases between them. Germline V CDR1 and CDR2: DFQATT, SNEGSKA (reference sequence). The sample taken for sequencing was sorted CD4+, CD8+, or CD8+CD57+ T cells (not recorded which) from PBMCs. The receptor comes from a human donor with severe aplastic anemia or a healthy control (not recorded which). This sequence joins TRBV20-1 and TRBJ1-2, with a weak D call TRBD1 (6 bases). The CDR3 loop is CSAQQGSRYGYTF. The DNA of the CDR3 is TGCAGTGCGCAACAGGGCTCTCGCTATGGCTACACCTTC.